The next 8 T cell receptor beta chains were all read from a single sample in a study of identical twins. TCRdb called the 5' RACE reads again in MiXCR, with one record for every CDR3 protein. This sample has around 960,000 distinct CDR3 sequences, with 10% to 15% found just once. These data also featured in a second study, about yellow fever vaccine responses in identical twins.

The sequencing sample was made of PBMCs. These receptors originate from a woman aged 18-29 years in good health.

The chain couples TRBV7-6 to TRBJ2-6; D remains unclear. Trimming stripped 6 bases from V and 2 bases from J, with 8 bases between. The CDR3 extends over 14 amino acids. In germline, CDR1 is SGHVS, CDR2 FNYEAQ. The CDR3 DNA follows: TGTGCCAGCAGAAAAGATACTGGGGCCAACGTCCTGACTTTC. This codes for CASRKDTGANVLTF.

This clonotype was counted only a few times. The chain combines TRBV7-2 with TRBJ2-7; 9 bases fit TRBD1. The V segment lost 1 base and the J segment 6 bases; nucleotides outside the gene matches: 1. The CDR3 sequence is 13 residues long. Per the germline V gene, CDR1 is SGHTA and CDR2 is FQGNSA. CDR3 bases: TGTGCCAGCAGCTTAGACAGGGGGCGCGAGCAGTACGTC. Translation: CASSLDRGREQYV.

The chain employs TRBV19 and TRBJ2-3, with D perhaps TRBD1 or TRBD2 (5 bases each). V lost 4 bases and J lost 0, with 14 bases in between. The CDR3 loop spans 16 amino acids. Germline V gene data show CDR1 as LNHDA and CDR2 as SQIVND (reference sequence). The DNA for the CDR3 is TGTGCCAGTAGTACCCTGGCCGGGGCTAGCACAGATACGCAGTATTTT. Translation gives CASSTLAGASTDTQYF.

This clonotype has more than one count but fewer than ten. The chain recombines TRBV5-5 with TRBJ1-2; D gene ambiguous. Germline values: CDR1 SGHKS, CDR2 YYEKEE (reference sequence). CDR3 length equals 14 residues. Trimming removed 1 base from V and 4 bases from J, with 11 bases in between. In DNA form, the CDR3 reads TGTGCCAGCAGCTTGAGCTCGACGGCCTATGGCTACACCTTC. It encodes CASSLSSTAYGYTF. Supplemented by reference TRBV5-5 and TRBJ1-2, the full variable domain reads DAGVTQSPTHLIKTRGQQVTLRCSPISGHKSVSWYQQVLGQGPQFIFQYYEKEERGRGNFPDRFSARQFPNYSSELNVNALLLGDSALYLCASSLSSTAYGYTFGSGTRLTVV.

The rearrangement links TRBV11-2 to TRBJ1-6; tentative D call: TRBD1 (5 bases). Trimming shortened V by 5 bases and J by 6 bases, and 17 bases separated the two germline ends. This CDR3 is 16 amino acids long. Germline V CDR1 and CDR2: SGHAT, FQNNGV. CDR3 sequence: CASSAGTQSFNSPLHF. The CDR3 DNA is TGTGCCAGCAGCGCCGGGACCCAGTCGTTTAATTCACCCCTCCACTTT.

The table lists this clonotype with many counts. This rearrangement joins TRBV12-3 or TRBV12-4 to TRBJ1-6; D is unclear. This CDR3 spans 15 amino acids. V gave up 6 bases and J gave up 0 bases, with 9 bases separating them. The CDR3 coding sequence is TGTGCCAGCAGCGCCAGGAGCTCCTATAATTCACCCCTCCACTTT. Translation: CASSARSSYNSPLHF.

The rearrangement joins TRBV28 to TRBJ2-3; TRBD2 might be the D (6 bases). Germline assignment: CDR1 MDHEN and CDR2 SYDVKM. Trimming removed 6 bases at V and 1 base at J, with 14 bases between. The CDR3 runs to 15 residues. CDR3: CASRRASGRTDTQYF. The CDR3 DNA sequence: TGTGCCAGCAGGAGGGCGAGCGGGCGCACAGATACGCAGTATTTT.

V gene TRBV5-8 combines with J gene TRBJ2-5; no clear D gene. V was pared by 3 bases and J by 1 base, with 16 bases between. The CDR3 is 16 residues long. Per germline, CDR1 SGHTS and CDR2 YDEGEE. DNA for the CDR3: TGTGCCAGCAGCTCCCTCAAGACACCCGCCCAAGAGACCCAGTACTTC. Translation gives CASSSLKTPAQETQYF.